The 13 T cell receptor beta chains in this list originate from one sample, sequenced in a study of ipilimumab plus nivolumab after autologous stem cell transplantation listed by TCRdb under 2021. Library preparation used the immunoSEQ multiplex PCR assay. In its TCRdb copy, this immuneACCESS table keeps in-frame sequences only and misses some clones. Where compared with another copy, unresolved V genes explain less than half of these, and the others have no known cause. The sample table shows 84,000 or so clones, and approximately 86% are seen once. The top ten clonotypes cover approximately 2.2% of the sample. The sample consisted of PBMCs, taken in a trial of ipilimumab plus nivolumab as post-transplant consolidation. The source is a male donor with diffuse large B-cell lymphoma.

The chain joins TRBV6-6 to TRBJ2-1; maybe TRBD1 (6 bases). V lost 6 bases and J 5 bases, leaving 8 bases between the germline ends. The CDR3 is 12 residues long. The germline CDR1 and CDR2 sequences are MNHNY and SVGAGI (reference sequence). The CDR3 DNA is TGTGCCAGCAGCCGGGACAACAATGAGCAGTTCTTC. It encodes CASSRDNNEQFF.

The J gene is TRBJ2-3, the V gene TRBV6-1; D is ambiguous. The germline V and J ends were trimmed by 6 bases and 8 bases, with 21 bases remaining between them. The CDR3 is made up of 15 amino acids. Germline V gives CDR1 MNHNS, CDR2 SASEGT. The CDR3: CASRDLGGSSTTQYF. The CDR3 DNA reads as TGTGCCAGCAGAGATCTCGGCGGCTCGTCTACTACGCAGTATTTT.

The chain recombines TRBV5-6 with TRBJ2-2; TRBD1 matches 10 bases. The CDR3 runs to 16 residues. Germline V gene sequence: CDR1 SGHDT, CDR2 YYEEEE. The J segment lost 3 bases and the V segment lost 1 base, leaving 3 bases of the junction unmatched. CDR3 sequence: CASSLLGQGYTGELFF. DNA for the CDR3: TGTGCCAGCAGCTTGTTGGGACAGGGGTACACCGGGGAGCTGTTTTTT. Combining the CDR3 with reference TRBV5-6 and TRBJ2-2 gives the whole variable domain DAGVTQSPTHLIKTRGQQVTLRCSPKSGHDTVSWYQQALGQGPQFIFQYYEEEERQRGNFPDRFSGHQFPNYSSELNVNALLLGDSALYLCASSLLGQGYTGELFFGEGSRLTVL.

A single count supports this clone. V gene TRBV10-3 combines with J gene TRBJ2-3, with 7 bases identical to TRBD2. The germline CDR1 and CDR2 sequences are ENHRY and SYGVKD. This CDR3 contains 14 residues. J lost 0 bases, V lost 8 bases, and 5 bases had no gene match. The CDR3 here is CAIRDYLSTDTQYF. For the CDR3, the DNA is TGTGCCATCCGGGACTATCTTAGCACAGATACGCAGTATTTT.

The rearrangement joins TRBV5-4 to TRBJ1-6; no reliable D call. Germline lookup yields CDR1 SGHNT and CDR2 YYREEE (reference sequence). V shed 2 bases and J shed 0 bases, with 6 bases lying between them. CDR3 length: 15 residues. The CDR3 DNA follows: TGTGCCAGCAGCTTTTACACCTCCTATAATTCACCCCTCCACTTT. Translating gives CASSFYTSYNSPLHF.

The chain carries TRBV19 and TRBJ2-3, with D possibly matching TRBD1 (6 bases). CDR1 and CDR2 from the germline V gene are LNHDA and SQIVND (reference sequence). V dropped 3 bases and J dropped 5 bases, with 27 bases sitting between them. This CDR3 region has 19 residues. CDR3 sequence reads: CASSIASPGASWGIDTQYF. CDR3 nucleotide sequence: TGTGCCAGTAGTATCGCCTCTCCAGGGGCCTCTTGGGGTATAGATACGCAGTATTTT.

The chain joins TRBV6-1 to TRBJ2-7; 7 positions match TRBD1. Germline V CDR1 and CDR2: MNHNS, SASEGT. With 10 bases clipped from V and 8 bases from J, the junction kept 14 bases outside the gene matches. This CDR3 is built from 13 residues. CDR3 bases: TGTGCCACCTGCCCCCGGGACAGCGAGCAGCAGTACTTC. This codes for CATCPRDSEQQYF.

The chain carries TRBV29-1 and TRBJ2-7; D possibly matches TRBD1 or TRBD2 (5 bases each). The CDR3 sequence is 13 residues long. The V gene lost 1 base and the J gene lost 3 bases, with 10 bases spanning the gap. Per the germline V gene, CDR1 is SQVTM and CDR2 is ANQGSEA. The chain's CDR3 is CSVEGGDRYEQYF. In DNA, the CDR3 is TGCAGCGTTGAAGGAGGGGACCGCTACGAGCAGTACTTC.

A few counts support this clone. The chain uses TRBV2 and TRBJ1-6, with D possibly being TRBD1 (5 bases). The CDR3 contains 13 residues. Germline V gene data show CDR1 as SNHLY and CDR2 as FYNNEI. Deletions cut 4 bases from V and 9 bases from J, with 10 bases between. The CDR3 loop reads CASSGDSSSPLHF. CDR3 bases: TGTGCCAGCAGTGGCGACAGTAGTTCACCCCTCCACTTT.

J is TRBJ2-5 and V is TRBV5-8; 8 nucleotides line up with TRBD1. This CDR3 has 15 residues. The V gene's germline CDR1 is SGHTS and CDR2 YDEGEE. V gave up 4 bases and J gave up 3 bases; unmatched junction bases: 8. Here the CDR3 reads CASSRQGRTEETQYF. CDR3 DNA sequence: TGTGCCAGCAGCCGACAGGGGAGGACTGAAGAGACCCAGTACTTC.

The chain carries TRBV27 and TRBJ1-1, with a possible D match to TRBD1 (5 bases). The germline V and J ends were trimmed by 1 base and 1 base, with 10 bases remaining between them. This CDR3 has 15 residues. The germline gives CDR1 MNHEY, CDR2 SMNVEV (reference sequence). The CDR3 loop is CASSLWGVTNTEAFF. The DNA of the CDR3 is TGTGCCAGCAGTTTATGGGGGGTTACGAACACTGAAGCTTTCTTT.

This sequence joins TRBV10-2 and TRBJ1-3; D perhaps matches TRBD1 (5 bases). The CDR3 sequence is 14 residues long. V was shortened by 6 bases and J by 0 bases, with 9 bases between the two germline ends. CDR1 is WSHSY, CDR2 SAAADI, per germline. CDR3 DNA: TGCGCCAGCAGCCCAGACAGCTCTGGAAACACCATATATTTT. It specifies CASSPDSSGNTIYF.

V gene TRBV7-8 combines with J gene TRBJ2-5; D tentatively fits TRBD1 or TRBD2 (5 bases each). This CDR3 spans 13 amino acids. In germline, CDR1 is SGHVS, CDR2 FQNEAQ. Trimming took 8 bases from V and 5 from J, leaving 15 bases between them. The CDR3 sequence is CASVKGSLETQYF. CDR3 in DNA: TGTGCCAGCGTCAAGGGGAGCTTGGAGACCCAGTACTTC.